These T cell receptor beta chains were read from a single sample in a study of control samples from healthy donors and cancer patients. Generated by immunoSEQ multiplex PCR, the TCRdb table keeps only in-frame clones and is missing some. The sample lists roughly 220,000 clones; 85% to 95% were seen once. The sample was blood. All receptors come from a man aged 50 to 60 in good health. The CDR3 runs from the conserved cysteine through the conserved F or W. D genes are given only for firm matches. Clone size appears in some rows only: once, few, many, or a class for an expanded clone.

cdr3_nt	cdr3_aa	v_call	j_call	clone_size	d_call
TGTGCCAGCAGCCGATCAACCACAGCCTACGAGCAGTACTTC	CASSRSTTAYEQYF	TRBV3-1/TRBV3-2	TRBJ2-7	NA	NA
TGTGCCAGCAGTGAGATCACGGCCTATGAAAAACTGTTTTTT	CASSEITAYEKLFF	TRBV6-1	TRBJ1-4	NA	NA
TGTGCCAGTAGTATAACCCTCAGCGGGGGGGCCAGCACAGATACGCAGTATTTT	CASSITLSGGASTDTQYF	TRBV19	TRBJ2-3	NA	TRBD2
TGTGCCAGCAGCCCACCGGCGGCCAACTATGGCTACACCTTC	CASSPPAANYGYTF	TRBV28	TRBJ1-2	NA	NA
TGCAGTGCTAGTGAACAGCTGAACACTGAAGCTTTCTTT	CSASEQLNTEAFF	TRBV20-1	TRBJ1-1	NA	NA
TGTGCCAGCAGCGTAGATGGGCAGACTAATCAGCCCCAGCATTTT	CASSVDGQTNQPQHF	TRBV9	TRBJ1-5	NA	NA
TGTGCCAGCAGCTTAGGGGGTAGCAATTGGTACCAAGAGACCCAGTACTTC	CASSLGGSNWYQETQYF	TRBV7-9	TRBJ2-5	NA	NA
TGTGCCAGTAGCTTAGGACAGCTAGCCAAAAACATTCAGTACTTC	CASSLGQLAKNIQYF	TRBV19	TRBJ2-4	NA	NA
TGCGCCAGCAGCCAAGATGCGGGACAGGGTAATGGCTACACCTTC	CASSQDAGQGNGYTF	TRBV4-1	TRBJ1-2	NA	TRBD1
TGTGCCAGCAGCTTCAACAGGGGGGACACTGAAGCTTTCTTT	CASSFNRGDTEAFF	TRBV5-5	TRBJ1-1	NA	TRBD1
TGCGCCAGCAGCTTGGACAGTCTCGACTCTGGAAACACCATATATTTT	CASSLDSLDSGNTIYF	TRBV5-1	TRBJ1-3	NA	NA
TGTGCCAGCAGTTTGTACCAGGGGGGTGGTGGCTACACCTTC	CASSLYQGGGGYTF	TRBV28	TRBJ1-2	NA	TRBD1
TGTGCCAGCAGTTTCTCAGGGGAGTCTGCGAGAAACACCATATATTTT	CASSFSGESARNTIYF	TRBV27	TRBJ1-3	few	NA
TGTGCCAGCAGCCAAGGATCGGGCTCCTACAATGAGCAGTTCTTC	CASSQGSGSYNEQFF	TRBV14	TRBJ2-1	NA	NA
TGTGCCAGCAGCCATCCCGACTCCACAGATACGCAGTATTTT	CASSHPDSTDTQYF	TRBV3-1/TRBV3-2	TRBJ2-3	NA	NA
TGTGCCAGCATTAAAAACACCGGGGAGCTGTTTTTT	CASIKNTGELFF	TRBV28	TRBJ2-2	NA	NA
TGTGCCAGCAGCGTAGCGGGGGGTGGGACTGAAGCTTTCTTT	CASSVAGGGTEAFF	TRBV9	TRBJ1-1	once	NA
TGCGCCAGCAGCCCGAGGGGGGACAGCACTGAAGCTTTCTTT	CASSPRGDSTEAFF	TRBV5-1	TRBJ1-1	NA	TRBD1
TGTGCCAGCAGCTTGGGAGGATTTTACAATGAGCAGTTCTTC	CASSLGGFYNEQFF	TRBV5-6	TRBJ2-1	NA	NA
TGTGCCAGCAGCTTAGGCCTCCCCGGTGGCAATCAGCCCCAGCATTTT	CASSLGLPGGNQPQHF	TRBV11-2	TRBJ1-5	NA	NA
TGCAGTGCTGGGGGTCCGGGCGGCTACACCTTC	CSAGGPGGYTF	TRBV20-1	TRBJ1-2	NA	NA
TGCGCCAGCATGCAGGAGCGCCCCTACGAGCAGTACTTC	CASMQERPYEQYF	TRBV10-2	TRBJ2-7	NA	NA
TGTGCCAGCACCATGACAGGGGGCTCTGGTGAGCAGTTCTTC	CASTMTGGSGEQFF	TRBV6-4	TRBJ2-1	NA	TRBD1
TGCGCCAGCAGCTCGGAGGAGGGTCTGAAGAACACTGAAGCTTTCTTT	CASSSEEGLKNTEAFF	TRBV5-1	TRBJ1-1	NA	NA
TGTGCCAGCTCACCTGGTCAGGGGGAAGACTATGGCTACACCTTC	CASSPGQGEDYGYTF	TRBV18	TRBJ1-2	NA	TRBD1
TGTGCCTGGAGCCCTACCAGAGAAGCTTTCTTT	CAWSPTREAFF	TRBV30	TRBJ1-1	few	NA
TGTGCCAGCAGCTCAACCTCCGACAGGGCCCATGAAAAACTGTTTTTT	CASSSTSDRAHEKLFF	TRBV11-2	TRBJ1-4	NA	TRBD1
TGTGCCAGCAGTGACGGTGTTAGCTCCTACAATGAGCAGTTCTTC	CASSDGVSSYNEQFF	TRBV2	TRBJ2-1	NA	NA
TGTGCCAGCATCTCGTCTTCGGGGAAAGCTTTCTTT	CASISSSGKAFF	TRBV7-9	TRBJ1-1	NA	NA
TGTGCCAGCAGGACCGGCGGGGTAAACAATCAGCCCCAGCATTTT	CASRTGGVNNQPQHF	TRBV6-5	TRBJ1-5	NA	NA
TGTGCCAGCAGTTTTACTAATCAGGGTCTAAGGAATTACGAGCAGTACTTC	CASSFTNQGLRNYEQYF	TRBV27	TRBJ2-7	once	NA
TGTGCCAGCAGTCGCCCGGGGGTCGGGGCCAACGTCCTGACTTTC	CASSRPGVGANVLTF	TRBV6-5	TRBJ2-6	NA	NA
TGTGCCAGCTTTCGGGACACGGGCACTGAAGCTTTCTTT	CASFRDTGTEAFF	TRBV19	TRBJ1-1	NA	NA
TGTGCCAGCAGCCTCAGGGGGGCGGGAAAAACAGATACGCAGTATTTT	CASSLRGAGKTDTQYF	TRBV11-1	TRBJ2-3	NA	NA
TGTGCCAGCAGTGAAGCCGGAGCCGGCACCGGGGAGCTGTTTTTT	CASSEAGAGTGELFF	TRBV6-1	TRBJ2-2	NA	NA
TGTGCCATCACTCTAGGGAGGGGGACTGAAGCTTTCTTT	CAITLGRGTEAFF	TRBV10-3	TRBJ1-1	NA	NA
TGTGCCAGTAGTATTGGGCCGGGGGTGCTCAATCAGCCCCAGCATTTT	CASSIGPGVLNQPQHF	TRBV19	TRBJ1-5	NA	NA
TGTGCCAGCAGTTTTGTGCCAGACTATGGCTACACCTTC	CASSFVPDYGYTF	TRBV12-3/TRBV12-4	TRBJ1-2	NA	NA
TGTGCCAGCAGTAGCACAGATACGCAGTATTTT	CASSSTDTQYF	TRBV6-2/TRBV6-3	TRBJ2-3	NA	NA
TGTGCCAGCAGGTCGACGGTAGATACGCAGTATTTT	CASRSTVDTQYF	TRBV2	TRBJ2-3	once	NA
TGCGCCAGCAGCTTGGCAGGGACCTACACAGATACGCAGTATTTT	CASSLAGTYTDTQYF	TRBV5-1	TRBJ2-3	NA	NA
TGTGCCAGCAGCCCAGAATCTCGCGGGAACACCTACGAGCAGTACTTC	CASSPESRGNTYEQYF	TRBV4-2	TRBJ2-7	NA	NA
TGTGCCAGCTCACCACTGCACGATAGCAATCAGCCCCAGCATTTT	CASSPLHDSNQPQHF	TRBV18	TRBJ1-5	NA	NA
TGTGCCAGCAGCCAAGATGGAACAGGGGGAACTGAAGCTTTCTTT	CASSQDGTGGTEAFF	TRBV3-1/TRBV3-2	TRBJ1-1	NA	TRBD1
TGCAGCGTTGGAGGAGAGATCAAGACCCAGTACTTC	CSVGGEIKTQYF	TRBV29-1	TRBJ2-5	NA	NA
TGTGCCAGCAGCGCGGTCGGGGGGCTGGGGGAGACCCAGTACTTC	CASSAVGGLGETQYF	TRBV11-2	TRBJ2-5	NA	NA
TGTGCCAGCAGCGTAATCGTGGGCCTGGAAGGCTACACCTTC	CASSVIVGLEGYTF	TRBV9	TRBJ1-2	NA	NA
TGCGCCAGCAGCCCCCGGAACTCTGGAAACACCATATATTTT	CASSPRNSGNTIYF	TRBV5-1	TRBJ1-3	NA	NA
TGTGCCTGGAGTAGGGAAAGGGGGCTACAGCCCCAGCATTTT	CAWSRERGLQPQHF	TRBV30	TRBJ1-5	NA	TRBD1
TGCAGCGTTCCCTGGGACACTAAAACCTACAATGAGCAGTTCTTC	CSVPWDTKTYNEQFF	TRBV29-1	TRBJ2-1	NA	NA
TGTGCCAGTAGTAATGGTGGCTACACCTTC	CASSNGGYTF	TRBV19	TRBJ1-2	NA	NA
TGTGCCAGCAGCCAAGGGGGCGTAGCCAAAAACATTCAGTACTTC	CASSQGGVAKNIQYF	TRBV3-1/TRBV3-2	TRBJ2-4	NA	NA
TGTGCCACCAGCAGAGATCGGGGGGAAAAACTGTTTTTT	CATSRDRGEKLFF	TRBV15	TRBJ1-4	NA	NA
TGTGCCAGCAGCGTAGGTAGGGACGGAAACATTCAGTACTTC	CASSVGRDGNIQYF	TRBV9	TRBJ2-4	NA	NA
TGTGCCAGCTCACCGGGAAGGGGGGTGAACACTGAAGCTTTCTTT	CASSPGRGVNTEAFF	TRBV18	TRBJ1-1	once	NA
TGCGCCAGCAGCTTGGACACCCGCAATTCACCCCTCCACTTT	CASSLDTRNSPLHF	TRBV5-1	TRBJ1-6	NA	NA
TGTGCCAGCAGCTTCTCCACAGATACGCAGTATTTT	CASSFSTDTQYF	TRBV5-5	TRBJ2-3	NA	NA
TGTGCCAGCAGACTACCCGGGACAGGGATCGACGAGCAGTACTTC	CASRLPGTGIDEQYF	TRBV7-2	TRBJ2-7	NA	TRBD1
TGTGCCAGCAGCCAAGTCGACTGGGCGGACACAGATACGCAGTATTTT	CASSQVDWADTDTQYF	TRBV3-1/TRBV3-2	TRBJ2-3	NA	NA